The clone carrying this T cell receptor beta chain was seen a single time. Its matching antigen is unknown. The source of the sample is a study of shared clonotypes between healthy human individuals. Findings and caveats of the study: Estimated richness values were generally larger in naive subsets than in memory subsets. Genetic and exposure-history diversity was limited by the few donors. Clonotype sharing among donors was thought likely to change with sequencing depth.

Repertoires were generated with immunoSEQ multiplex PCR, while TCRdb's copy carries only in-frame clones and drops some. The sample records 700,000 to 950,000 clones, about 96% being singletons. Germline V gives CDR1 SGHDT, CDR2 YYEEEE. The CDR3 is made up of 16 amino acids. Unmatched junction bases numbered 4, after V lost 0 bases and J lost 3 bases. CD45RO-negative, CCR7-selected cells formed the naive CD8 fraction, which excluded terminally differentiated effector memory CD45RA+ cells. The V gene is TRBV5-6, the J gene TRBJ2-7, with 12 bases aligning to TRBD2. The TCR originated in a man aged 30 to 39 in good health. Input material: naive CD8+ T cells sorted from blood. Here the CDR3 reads CASSLGVTSGSYEQYF. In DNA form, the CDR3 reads TGTGCCAGCAGCTTGGGAGTGACTAGCGGGAGCTACGAGCAGTACTTC.